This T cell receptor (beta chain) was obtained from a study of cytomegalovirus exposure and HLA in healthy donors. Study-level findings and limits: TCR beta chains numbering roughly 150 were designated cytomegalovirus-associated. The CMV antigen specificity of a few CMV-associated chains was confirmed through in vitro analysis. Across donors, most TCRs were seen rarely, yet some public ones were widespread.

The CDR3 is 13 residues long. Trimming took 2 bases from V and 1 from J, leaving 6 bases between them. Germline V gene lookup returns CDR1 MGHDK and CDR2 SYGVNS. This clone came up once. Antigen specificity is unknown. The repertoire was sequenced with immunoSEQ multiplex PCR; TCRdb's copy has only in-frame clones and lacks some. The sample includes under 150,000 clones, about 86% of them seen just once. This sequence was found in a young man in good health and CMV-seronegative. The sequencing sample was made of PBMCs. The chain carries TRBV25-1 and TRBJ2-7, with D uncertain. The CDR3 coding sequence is TGTGCCAGCAGTGAAGCGGCTTCCTACGAGCAGTACTTC. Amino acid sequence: CASSEAASYEQYF.